This TCR beta chain originates from a study of blood T cells in healthy people across ages. The donors, all healthy, were Caucasians living in Russia, aged about 6 to 95. The CDR3 is 16 residues long. Per the germline V gene, CDR1 is SNHLY and CDR2 is FYNNEI. The V end was cut by 1 base, the J end by 2 bases, with 13 bases between. For the second PCR, which ran for roughly 7 to 11 cycles, a sample-barcoded 5' primer and a J-beta primer mix were used. From the 5' RACE reads, TCRdb called clonotypes with MiXCR, one entry per CDR3 protein. Of 1.5 million to 2 million distinct CDR3 sequences in the sample, 49% were seen once.

The chain carries TRBV2 and TRBJ2-3, with no clear D. Sequencing input: blood. This TCR came from a middle-aged woman in good health. CDR3 amino acids: CASSEEVASNTDTQYF. The DNA for the CDR3 is TGTGCCAGCAGTGAAGAGGTAGCCAGTAACACAGATACGCAGTATTTT. The whole variable domain, remainder taken from reference TRBV2 and TRBJ2-3, is EPEVTQTPSHQVTQMGQEVILRCVPISNHLYFYWYRQILGQKVEFLVSFYNNEISEKSEIFDDQFSVERPDGSNFTLKIRSTKLEDSAMYFCASSEEVASNTDTQYFGPGTRLTVL.